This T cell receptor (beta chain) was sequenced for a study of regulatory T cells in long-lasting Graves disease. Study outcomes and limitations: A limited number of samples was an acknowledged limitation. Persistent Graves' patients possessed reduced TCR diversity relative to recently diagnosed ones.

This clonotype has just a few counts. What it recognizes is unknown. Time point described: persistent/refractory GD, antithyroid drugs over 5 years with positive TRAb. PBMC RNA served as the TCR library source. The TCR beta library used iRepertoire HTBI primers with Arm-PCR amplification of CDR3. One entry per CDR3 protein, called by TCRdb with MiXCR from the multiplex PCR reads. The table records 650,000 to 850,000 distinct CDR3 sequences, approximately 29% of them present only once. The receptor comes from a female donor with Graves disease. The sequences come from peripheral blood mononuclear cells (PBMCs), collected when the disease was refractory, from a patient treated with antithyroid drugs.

The CDR3 DNA sequence: TGTGCCATCAGTGGGCGTGCAGGGGCGGACACTGAAGCTTTCTTT. This codes for CAISGRAGADTEAFF. The chain combines TRBV10-3 with TRBJ1-1; D is possibly TRBD1 (6 bases). CDR1 ENHRY and CDR2 SYGVKD come from the germline V gene. The CDR3 has 15 amino acids. V lost 4 bases to trimming and J lost 3 bases, with 15 bases between them.